A selection of T cell receptor beta chains follows, all from one sample in a study of early T cells in non-severe SARS-CoV-2 infection. TCRdb ran MiXCR on the 5' RACE reads and lists one entry per CDR3 protein. The sample lists 25,000 to 30,000 distinct CDR3 sequences, about 5% occurring once. The specimen was whole blood. These receptors came from an adult who was a healthcare worker with PCR-confirmed SARS-CoV-2 infection or an uninfected control (not recorded which). Each CDR3 is given without its conserved first and last residue. D genes are given only for firm matches. Size is stated for part of the rows, as once, few or many counts, or as a class when the clone is expanded.

cdr3_length v_call d_call clone_size cdr3_aa
9 TRBV9 NA many ASSRDTEAF
13 TRBV12-3/TRBV12-4 NA NA ASSLSGAYNSPLH
12 TRBV9 TRBD1 NA ASSVETGAGEQY
11 TRBV11-2 NA NA ASSPQGNEKLF
15 TRBV5-1 NA many ASSFPRLGPFSYEQY
17 TRBV6-1 NA many ASTLQGRGYSLVQETQY
13 TRBV29-1 TRBD2 NA SVGTLGGSQETQY
15 TRBV6-5 TRBD2 many ASSRIAGASSTDTQY
14 TRBV7-3 NA many ASSLGGISGANVLT
10 TRBV6-6 NA many ASSYTSYEQY
13 TRBV5-1 NA many ASSSLAALYNEQF
15 TRBV20-1 NA many SAREVGSPLRNYGYT
11 TRBV27 NA NA ASTIRGRNEQF
17 TRBV12-5 TRBD2 many ASAVEGDGTSIFQETQY
13 TRBV9 NA many ASSVGRTVGSPLH
12 TRBV11-3 TRBD2 many ASSYRGDHNEQF
11 TRBV6-6 NA many ASRTSRYEGLF